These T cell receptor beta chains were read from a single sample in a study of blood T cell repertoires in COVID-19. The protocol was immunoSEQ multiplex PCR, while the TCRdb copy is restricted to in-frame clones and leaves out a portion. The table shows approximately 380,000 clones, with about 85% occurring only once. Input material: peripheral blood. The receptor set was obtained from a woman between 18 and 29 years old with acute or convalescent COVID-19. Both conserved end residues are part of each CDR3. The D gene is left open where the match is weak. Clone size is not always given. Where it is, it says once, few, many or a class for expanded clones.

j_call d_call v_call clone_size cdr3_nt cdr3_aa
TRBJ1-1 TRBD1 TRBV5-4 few TGTGCCAGCAGCTCCGGGACAGCTAACACTGAAGCTTTCTTT CASSSGTANTEAFF
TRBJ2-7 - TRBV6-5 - TGTGCCAGCAGTACAGGAAACGAGCAGTACTTC CASSTGNEQYF
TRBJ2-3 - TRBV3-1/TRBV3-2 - TGTGCCAGCAGCCAAGGAGAGCAACTAGGTCAGTATTTT CASSQGEQLGQYF
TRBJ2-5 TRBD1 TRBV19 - TGTGCCAGTAGTACGGCATCAGGGGGTGCAGAGACCCAGTACTTC CASSTASGGAETQYF
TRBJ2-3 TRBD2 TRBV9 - TGTGCCAGCAGCGCCCAAAGCGGGAGCAGCACAGATACGCAGTATTTT CASSAQSGSSTDTQYF
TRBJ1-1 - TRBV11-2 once TGTGCCAGCAGCTTGATCAGGGGTTTCACTGAAGCTTTCTTT CASSLIRGFTEAFF
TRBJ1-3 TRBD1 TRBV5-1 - TGCGCCAGCAGCTCAGTGACAGGGGGCGGAAACACCATATATTTT CASSSVTGGGNTIYF
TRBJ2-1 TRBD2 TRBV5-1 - TGCGCCAGCAGCTTAAAACCAACTAGCGGAACCTACAATGAGCAGTTCTTC CASSLKPTSGTYNEQFF
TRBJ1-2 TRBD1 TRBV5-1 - TGCGCCAGCAGCTCTCAGGGGGACTATGGCTACACCTTC CASSSQGDYGYTF
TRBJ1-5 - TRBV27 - TGTGCCAGCAGTTTGCAGGGAAATCAGCCCCAGCATTTT CASSLQGNQPQHF
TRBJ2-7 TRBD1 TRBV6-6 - TGTGCCAGCACCTTCGGACAGGCCTACGAGCAGTACTTC CASTFGQAYEQYF
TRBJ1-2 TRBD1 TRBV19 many TGTGCCAGTAATGGAGGGGGGACAGCGGATGGCTACACCTTC CASNGGGTADGYTF
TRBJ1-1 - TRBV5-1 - TGCGCCAGCAGCTTGAGGCCCGGGGGGAACACTGAAGCTTTCTTT CASSLRPGGNTEAFF
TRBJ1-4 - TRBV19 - TGTGCCAGTAGCAGGTTTAATGAAAAACTGTTTTTT CASSRFNEKLFF
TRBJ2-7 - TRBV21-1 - TGTGCCAGCAGCTATGGGGAACTAGCCTACGAGCAGTACTTC CASSYGELAYEQYF
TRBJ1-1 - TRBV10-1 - TGCGCCAGCAGTGGACAGGAAAAGGGGGACACTGAAGCTTTCTTT CASSGQEKGDTEAFF
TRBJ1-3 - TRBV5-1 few TGCGCCAGCAGCTTAGACAGCCGAATCTCTGGAAACACCATATATTTT CASSLDSRISGNTIYF
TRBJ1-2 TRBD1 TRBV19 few TGTGCCAGTAGTTTGGACAGGGTGCGTGGCTACACCTTC CASSLDRVRGYTF
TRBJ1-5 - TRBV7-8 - TGTGCCAGCAGCTCCCTGGGGAGGGGAGCGGTGCAGCCCCAGCATTTT CASSSLGRGAVQPQHF
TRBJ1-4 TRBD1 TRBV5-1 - TGCGCCAGCAGCGTAGACAGGGTAGGGGAAAAACTGTTTTTT CASSVDRVGEKLFF
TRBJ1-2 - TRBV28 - TGTGCCAGCAAAAGGGGCTCAGAACCGGGCGGCTACACCTTC CASKRGSEPGGYTF
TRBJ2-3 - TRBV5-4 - TGTGCCAGCAGCTCCGGAGGGGATGCGCAGTATTTT CASSSGGDAQYF
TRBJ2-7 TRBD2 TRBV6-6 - TGTGCCAGCAGAAGGATGACTAGCGGCAGCTACGAGCAGTACTTC CASRRMTSGSYEQYF
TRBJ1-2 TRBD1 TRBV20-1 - TGCAGTGCTAGTTATTGGACAGGGGGCCGGCTTGGCTATGGCTACACCTTC CSASYWTGGRLGYGYTF
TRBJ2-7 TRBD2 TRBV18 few TGTGCCAGCTCACCGTACGCGGGAGCTACCTACGAGCAGTACTTC CASSPYAGATYEQYF
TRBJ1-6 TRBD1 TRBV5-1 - TGCGCCAGCAGCTTAAGGACAGGGAAGGATTCACCCCTCCACTTT CASSLRTGKDSPLHF
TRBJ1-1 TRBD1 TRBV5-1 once TGCGCCAGCAGCTTGGCGCCGCCAGGGGGCTGGAAAGCTTTCTTT CASSLAPPGGWKAFF
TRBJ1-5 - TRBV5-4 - TGTGCCAGCAGCTCAGACAGTTATAGCAATCAGCCCCAGCATTTT CASSSDSYSNQPQHF
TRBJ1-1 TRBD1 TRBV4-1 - TGCGCCAGCAGCCAAGGGACAGGTTTTGACACTGAAGCTTTCTTT CASSQGTGFDTEAFF
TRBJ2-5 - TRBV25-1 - TGTGCCAGCAGTGAACCTCCGGACAAGGCCAAGAGGACCCAGTACTTC CASSEPPDKAKRTQYF
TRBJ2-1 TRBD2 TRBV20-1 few TGCAGTGCTAGTTTTTTAGCGGGACGGACGGGTGAGCAGTTCTTC CSASFLAGRTGEQFF
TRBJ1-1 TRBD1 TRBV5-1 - TGCGCCAGCAGCTTGGGACAGGGGGTGGTGACTGAAGCTTTCTTT CASSLGQGVVTEAFF